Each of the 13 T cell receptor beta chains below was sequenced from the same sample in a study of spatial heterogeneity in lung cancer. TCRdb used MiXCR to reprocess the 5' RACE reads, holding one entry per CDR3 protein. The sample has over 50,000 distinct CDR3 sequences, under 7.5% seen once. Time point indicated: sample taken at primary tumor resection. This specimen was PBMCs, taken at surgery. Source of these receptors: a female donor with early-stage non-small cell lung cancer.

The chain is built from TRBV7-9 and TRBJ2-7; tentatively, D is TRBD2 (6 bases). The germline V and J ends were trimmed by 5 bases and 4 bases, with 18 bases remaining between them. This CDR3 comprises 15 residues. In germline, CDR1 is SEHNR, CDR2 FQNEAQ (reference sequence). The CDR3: CASSPGPSSGYEQYV. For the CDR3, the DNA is TGTGCCAGCAGCCCCGGCCCCTCGAGCGGGTACGAGCAGTACGTC.

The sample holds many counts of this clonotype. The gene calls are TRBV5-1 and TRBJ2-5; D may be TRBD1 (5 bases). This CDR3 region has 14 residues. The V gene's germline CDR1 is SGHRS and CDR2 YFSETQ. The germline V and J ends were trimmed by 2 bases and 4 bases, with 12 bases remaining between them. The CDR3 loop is CASSLMQGTETQYF. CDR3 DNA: TGCGCCAGCAGCTTAATGCAGGGTACAGAGACCCAGTACTTC.

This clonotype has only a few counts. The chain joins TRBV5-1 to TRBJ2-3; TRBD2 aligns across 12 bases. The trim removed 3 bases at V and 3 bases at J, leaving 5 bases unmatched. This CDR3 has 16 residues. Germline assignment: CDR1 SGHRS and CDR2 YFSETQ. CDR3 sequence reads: CASSSGLAGSTDTQYF. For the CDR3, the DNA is TGCGCCAGCAGCTCCGGACTAGCGGGAAGTACAGATACGCAGTATTTT.

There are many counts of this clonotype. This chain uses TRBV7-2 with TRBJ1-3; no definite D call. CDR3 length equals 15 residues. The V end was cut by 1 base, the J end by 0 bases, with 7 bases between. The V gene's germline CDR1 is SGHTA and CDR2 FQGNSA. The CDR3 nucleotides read TGTGCCAGCAGCTTAGGTATCACCTCTGGAAACACCATATATTTT. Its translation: CASSLGITSGNTIYF.

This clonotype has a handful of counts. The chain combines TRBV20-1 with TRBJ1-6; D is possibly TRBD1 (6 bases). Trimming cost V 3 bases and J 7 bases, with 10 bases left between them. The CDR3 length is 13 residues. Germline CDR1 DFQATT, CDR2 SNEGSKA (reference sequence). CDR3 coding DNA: TGCAGTGCTAGGGACAGCGCCAATTCACCCCTCCACTTT. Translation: CSARDSANSPLHF.

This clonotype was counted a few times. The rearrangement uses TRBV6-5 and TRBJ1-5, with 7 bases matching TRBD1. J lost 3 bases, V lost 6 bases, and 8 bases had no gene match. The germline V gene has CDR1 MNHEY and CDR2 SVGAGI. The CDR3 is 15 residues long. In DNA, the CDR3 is TGTGCCAGCAGCCGACAGGGTCCTAACAATCAGCCCCAGCATTTT. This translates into CASSRQGPNNQPQHF.

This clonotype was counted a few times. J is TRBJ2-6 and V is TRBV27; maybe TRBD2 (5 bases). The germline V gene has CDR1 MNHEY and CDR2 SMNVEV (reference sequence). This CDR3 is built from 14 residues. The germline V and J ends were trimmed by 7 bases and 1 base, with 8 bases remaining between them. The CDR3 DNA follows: TGTGCCAGCATTACGGGGTCTGGGGCCAACGTCCTGACTTTC. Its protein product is CASITGSGANVLTF. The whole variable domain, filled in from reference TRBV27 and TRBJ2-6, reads EAQVTQNPRYLITVTGKKLTVTCSQNMNHEYMSWYRQDPGLGLRQIYYSMNVEVTDKGDVPEGYKVSRKEKRNFPLILESPSPNQTSLYFCASITGSGANVLTFGAGSRLTVL.

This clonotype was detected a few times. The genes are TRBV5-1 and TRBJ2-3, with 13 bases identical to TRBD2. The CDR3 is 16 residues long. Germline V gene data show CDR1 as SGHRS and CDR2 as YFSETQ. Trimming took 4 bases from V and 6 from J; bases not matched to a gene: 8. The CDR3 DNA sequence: TGCGCCAGCAGCGCCTCCGGGACTAGCGGGGCCGATACGCAGTATTTT. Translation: CASSASGTSGADTQYF.

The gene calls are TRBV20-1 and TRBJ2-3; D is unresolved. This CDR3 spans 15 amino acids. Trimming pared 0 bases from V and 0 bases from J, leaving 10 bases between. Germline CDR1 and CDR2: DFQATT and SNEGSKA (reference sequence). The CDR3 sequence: CSARDLILSTDTQYF. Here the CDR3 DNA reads TGCAGTGCTAGAGATCTGATACTTAGCACAGATACGCAGTATTTT.

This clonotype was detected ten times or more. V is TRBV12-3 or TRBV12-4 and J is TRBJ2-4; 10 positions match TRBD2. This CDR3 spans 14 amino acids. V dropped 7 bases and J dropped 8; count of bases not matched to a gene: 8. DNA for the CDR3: TGTGCCAGCACCCAATTGGGGACTAGCGACATTCAGTACTTC. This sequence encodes CASTQLGTSDIQYF.

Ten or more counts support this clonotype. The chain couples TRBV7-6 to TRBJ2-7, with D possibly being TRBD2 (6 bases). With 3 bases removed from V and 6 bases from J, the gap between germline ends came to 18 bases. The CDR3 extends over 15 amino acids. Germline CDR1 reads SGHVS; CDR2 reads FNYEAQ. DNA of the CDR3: TGTGCCAGCAGCTTGACCGGGAGTTCCGCCGGCGAGCAGTACTTC. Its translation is CASSLTGSSAGEQYF.

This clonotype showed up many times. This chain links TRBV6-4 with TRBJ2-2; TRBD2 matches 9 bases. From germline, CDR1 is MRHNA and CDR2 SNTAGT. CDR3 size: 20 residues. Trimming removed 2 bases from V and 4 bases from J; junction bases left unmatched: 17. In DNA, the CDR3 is TGTGCCAGCAGTGACCAGCTAGCGGGAAACCCCCGCCGGGGCACCGGGGAGCTGTTTTTT. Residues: CASSDQLAGNPRRGTGELFF.

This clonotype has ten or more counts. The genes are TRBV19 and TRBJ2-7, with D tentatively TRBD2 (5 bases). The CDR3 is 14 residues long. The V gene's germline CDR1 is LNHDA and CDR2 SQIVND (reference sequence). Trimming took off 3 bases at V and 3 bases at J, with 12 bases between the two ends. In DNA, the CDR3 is TGTGCCAGTAGTATTTTTGCGGGCGGCTACGAGCAGTACTTC. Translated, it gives CASSIFAGGYEQYF.